The clone carrying this T cell receptor (beta chain) was observed a few times. Its target is unknown. The data were taken from a study of CD4 T cells in relation to SARS-CoV-2 and coronaviruses. The overall study: TCR beta CDR3s were sequenced after roughly nine-day antigen culture of PBMCs. Study outcomes and limitations: This crossreactivity analysis covered spike protein alone, no other viral proteins.

This CDR3 has 13 residues. V gave up 0 bases and J gave up 4 bases, with 4 bases separating them. Germline CDR1 is MGHRA and CDR2 is YSYEKL. Data came from immunoSEQ multiplex PCR; TCRdb stores just in-frame clones and leaves some out. The sample includes around 28,000 clones, around 80% of them seen just once. For roughly ten days, roughly 9 x 10^4 sorted CD4+ cells grew with T cell-depleted PBMCs and CEF. The chain is built from TRBV4-1 and TRBJ1-5; no clear D gene. The clonotype comes from an adult with COVID-19. Sequencing used memory CD4+ T cells from PBMCs, cultured in vitro. CDR3 nucleotides: TGCGCCAGCAGCCAAGACCGGAATCAGCCCCAGCATTTT. Its protein is CASSQDRNQPQHF.